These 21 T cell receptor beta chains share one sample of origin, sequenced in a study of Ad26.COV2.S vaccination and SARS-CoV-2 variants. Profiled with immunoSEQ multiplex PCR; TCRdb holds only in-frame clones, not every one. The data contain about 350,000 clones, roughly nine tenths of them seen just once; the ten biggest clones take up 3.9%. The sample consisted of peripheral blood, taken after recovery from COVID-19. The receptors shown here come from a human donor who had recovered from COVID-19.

CDR3 amino acids: CASSADSGNTIYF. The CDR3 nucleotides read TGTGCCAGCTCGGCAGACTCTGGAAACACCATATATTTT. The V call is TRBV3-1 (or the pseudogene TRBV3-2), the J call TRBJ1-3; unclear D gene. CDR3 length: 13 amino acids. Germline CDR1 is LGHDT and CDR2 is YNNKEL (reference sequence). The ends were cut back, 8 bases at V and 0 bases at J, with 8 bases in the middle.

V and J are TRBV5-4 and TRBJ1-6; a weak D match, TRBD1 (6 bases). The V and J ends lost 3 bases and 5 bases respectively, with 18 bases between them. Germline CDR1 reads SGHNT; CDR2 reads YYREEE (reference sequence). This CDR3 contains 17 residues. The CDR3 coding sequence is TGTGCCAGCAGCTCGTCGACAGGCTACCCAGATAATTCACCCCTCCACTTT. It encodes CASSSSTGYPDNSPLHF. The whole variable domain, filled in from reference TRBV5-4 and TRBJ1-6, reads ETGVTQSPTHLIKTRGQQVTLRCSSQSGHNTVSWYQQALGQGPQFIFQYYREEENGRGNFPPRFSGLQFPNYSSELNVNALELDDSALYLCASSSSTGYPDNSPLHFGNGTRLTVT.

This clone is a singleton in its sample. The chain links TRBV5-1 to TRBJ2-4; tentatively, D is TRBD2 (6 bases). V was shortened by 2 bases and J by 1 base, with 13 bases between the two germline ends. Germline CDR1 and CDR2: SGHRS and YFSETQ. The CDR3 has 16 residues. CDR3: CASSFGGDWAKNIQYF. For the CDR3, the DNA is TGCGCCAGCAGCTTTGGCGGGGACTGGGCCAAAAACATTCAGTACTTC.

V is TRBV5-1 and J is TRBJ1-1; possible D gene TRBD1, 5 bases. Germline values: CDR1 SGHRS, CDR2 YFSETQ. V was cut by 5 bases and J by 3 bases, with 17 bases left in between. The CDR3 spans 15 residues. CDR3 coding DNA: TGCGCCAGCAGAGGTTCCCTTTTAGGGGACACTGAAGCTTTCTTT. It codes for CASRGSLLGDTEAFF.

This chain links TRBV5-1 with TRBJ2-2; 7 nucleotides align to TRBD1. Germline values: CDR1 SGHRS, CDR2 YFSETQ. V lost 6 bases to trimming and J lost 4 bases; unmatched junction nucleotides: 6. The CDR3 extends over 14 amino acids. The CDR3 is CASKGASGTGELFF. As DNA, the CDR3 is TGCGCCAGCAAGGGGGCATCGGGCACCGGGGAGCTGTTTTTT.

CDR3 residues: CASSQVVRSGNTIYF. Here the CDR3 DNA reads TGTGCCAGCAGCCAAGTGGTCCGCTCTGGAAACACCATATATTTT. V is TRBV14 and J is TRBJ1-3; D not resolved. Germline V CDR1 and CDR2: SGHDN, FVKESK. The CDR3 length is 15 residues. V was pared by 1 base and J by 0 bases, with 7 bases between. Using reference TRBV14 and TRBJ1-3 for the parts outside the CDR3, the full variable domain is EAGVTQFPSHSVIEKGQTVTLRCDPISGHDNLYWYRRVMGKEIKFLLHFVKESKQDESGMPNNRFLAERTGGTYSTLKVQPAELEDSGVYFCASSQVVRSGNTIYFGEGSWLTVV.

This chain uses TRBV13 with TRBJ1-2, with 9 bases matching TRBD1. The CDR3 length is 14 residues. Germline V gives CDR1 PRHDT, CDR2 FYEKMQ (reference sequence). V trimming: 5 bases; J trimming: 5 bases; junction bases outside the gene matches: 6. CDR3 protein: CASSLTGGGYGYTF. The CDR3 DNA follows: TGTGCCAGCAGCCTAACAGGGGGCGGGTATGGCTACACCTTC.

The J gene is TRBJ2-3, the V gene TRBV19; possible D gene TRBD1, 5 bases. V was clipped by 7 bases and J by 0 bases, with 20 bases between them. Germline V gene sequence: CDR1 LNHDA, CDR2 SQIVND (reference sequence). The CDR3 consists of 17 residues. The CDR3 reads CASKSGSGPKSTDTQYF. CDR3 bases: TGTGCCAGTAAGTCCGGGTCAGGGCCAAAAAGCACAGATACGCAGTATTTT.

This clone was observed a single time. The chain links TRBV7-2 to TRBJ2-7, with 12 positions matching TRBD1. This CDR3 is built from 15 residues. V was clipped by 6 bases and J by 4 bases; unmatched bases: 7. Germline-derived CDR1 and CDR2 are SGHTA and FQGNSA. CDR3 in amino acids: CASSFGTGGWYEQYF. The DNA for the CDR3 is TGTGCCAGCAGTTTCGGGACAGGGGGCTGGTACGAGCAGTACTTC.

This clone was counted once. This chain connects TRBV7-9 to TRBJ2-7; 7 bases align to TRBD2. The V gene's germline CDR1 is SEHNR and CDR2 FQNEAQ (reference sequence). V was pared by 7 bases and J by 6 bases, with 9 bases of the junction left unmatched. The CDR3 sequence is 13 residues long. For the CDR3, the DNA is TGTGCCAGCACACGAGGGGAGGGTTCCGAGCAGTACTTC. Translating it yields CASTRGEGSEQYF.

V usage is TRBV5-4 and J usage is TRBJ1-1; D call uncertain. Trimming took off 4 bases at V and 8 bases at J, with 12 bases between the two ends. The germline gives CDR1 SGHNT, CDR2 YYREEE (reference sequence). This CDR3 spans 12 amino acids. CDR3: CASSLQEGEAFF. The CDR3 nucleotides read TGTGCCAGCAGCCTCCAGGAAGGAGAAGCTTTCTTT.

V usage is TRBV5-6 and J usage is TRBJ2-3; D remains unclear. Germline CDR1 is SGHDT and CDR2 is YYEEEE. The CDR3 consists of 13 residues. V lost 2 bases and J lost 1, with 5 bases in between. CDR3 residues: CASSFQGTDTQYF. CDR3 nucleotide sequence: TGTGCCAGCAGCTTCCAGGGCACAGATACGCAGTATTTT.

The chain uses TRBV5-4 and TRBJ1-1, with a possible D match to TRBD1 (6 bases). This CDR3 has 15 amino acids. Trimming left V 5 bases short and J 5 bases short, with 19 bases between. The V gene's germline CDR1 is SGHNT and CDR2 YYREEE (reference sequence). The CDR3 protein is CASSSPTGAATEAFF. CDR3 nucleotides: TGTGCCAGCAGTTCCCCGACGGGGGCCGCGACTGAAGCTTTCTTT.

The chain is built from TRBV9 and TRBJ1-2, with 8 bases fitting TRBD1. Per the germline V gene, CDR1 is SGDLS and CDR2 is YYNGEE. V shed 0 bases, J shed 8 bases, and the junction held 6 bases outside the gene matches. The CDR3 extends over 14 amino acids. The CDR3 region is CASSVAGQGGGYTF. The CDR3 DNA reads TGTGCCAGCAGCGTAGCAGGACAGGGTGGCGGCTACACCTTC. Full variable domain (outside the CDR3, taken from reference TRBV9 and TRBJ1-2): DSGVTQTPKHLITATGQRVTLRCSPRSGDLSVYWYQQSLDQGLQFLIQYYNGEERAKGNILERFSAQQFPDLHSELNLSSLELGDSALYFCASSVAGQGGGYTFGSGTRLTVV.

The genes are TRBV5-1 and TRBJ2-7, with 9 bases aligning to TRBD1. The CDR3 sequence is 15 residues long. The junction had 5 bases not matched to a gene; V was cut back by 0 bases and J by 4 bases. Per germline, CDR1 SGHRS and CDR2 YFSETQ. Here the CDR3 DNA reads TGCGCCAGCAGCTTGGCTCCGGACAGGGGTTACGAGCAGTACTTC. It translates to CASSLAPDRGYEQYF.

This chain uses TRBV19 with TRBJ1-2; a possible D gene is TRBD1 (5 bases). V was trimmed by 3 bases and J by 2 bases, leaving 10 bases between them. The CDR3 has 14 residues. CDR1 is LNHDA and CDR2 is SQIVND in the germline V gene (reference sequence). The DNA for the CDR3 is TGTGCCAGTAGTATCGACCGGGGGAACTATGGCTACACCTTC. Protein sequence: CASSIDRGNYGYTF. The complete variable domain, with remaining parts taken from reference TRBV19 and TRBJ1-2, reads DGGITQSPKYLFRKEGQNVTLSCEQNLNHDAMYWYRQDPGQGLRLIYYSQIVNDFQKGDIAEGYSVSREKKESFPLTVTSAQKNPTAFYLCASSIDRGNYGYTFGSGTRLTVV.

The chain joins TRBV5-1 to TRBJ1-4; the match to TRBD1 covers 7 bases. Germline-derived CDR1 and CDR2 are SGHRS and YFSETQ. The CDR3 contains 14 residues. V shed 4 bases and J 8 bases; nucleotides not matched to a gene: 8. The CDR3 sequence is CASSEDRTSEKLFF. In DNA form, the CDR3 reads TGCGCCAGCAGCGAGGACAGGACGAGCGAAAAACTGTTTTTT.

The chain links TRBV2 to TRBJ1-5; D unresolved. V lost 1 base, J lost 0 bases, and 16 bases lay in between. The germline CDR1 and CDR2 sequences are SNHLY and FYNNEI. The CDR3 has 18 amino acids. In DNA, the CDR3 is TGTGCCAGCAGTGAAGGTCAGACAATCCCTTATAGCAATCAGCCCCAGCATTTT. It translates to CASSEGQTIPYSNQPQHF. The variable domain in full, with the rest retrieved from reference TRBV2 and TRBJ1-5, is EPEVTQTPSHQVTQMGQEVILRCVPISNHLYFYWYRQILGQKVEFLVSFYNNEISEKSEIFDDQFSVERPDGSNFTLKIRSTKLEDSAMYFCASSEGQTIPYSNQPQHFGDGTRLSIL.

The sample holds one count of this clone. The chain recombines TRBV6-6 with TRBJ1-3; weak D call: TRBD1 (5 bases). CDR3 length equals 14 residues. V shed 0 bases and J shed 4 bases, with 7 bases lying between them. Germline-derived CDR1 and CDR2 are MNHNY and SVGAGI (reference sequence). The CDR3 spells CASSYSQGGNTIYF. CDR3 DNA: TGTGCCAGCAGTTACTCGCAGGGAGGAAACACCATATATTTT.

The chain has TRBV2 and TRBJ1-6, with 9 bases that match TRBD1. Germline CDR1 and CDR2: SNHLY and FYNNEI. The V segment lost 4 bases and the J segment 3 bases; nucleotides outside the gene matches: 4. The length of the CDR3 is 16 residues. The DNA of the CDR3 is TGTGCCAGCAGTGGGGACAGGGCGAACTATAATTCACCCCTCCACTTT. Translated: CASSGDRANYNSPLHF.

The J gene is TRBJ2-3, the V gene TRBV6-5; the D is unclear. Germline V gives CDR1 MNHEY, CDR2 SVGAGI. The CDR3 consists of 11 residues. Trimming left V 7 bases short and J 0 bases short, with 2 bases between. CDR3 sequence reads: CASMSTDTQYF. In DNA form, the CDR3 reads TGTGCCAGCATGAGCACAGATACGCAGTATTTT.